The 13 T cell receptor beta chains in this list originate from one sample, sequenced in a study of fetal regulatory T cell absence and autoimmunity. The protocol was immunoSEQ multiplex PCR, while the TCRdb copy is restricted to in-frame clones and leaves out a portion. The sample carries about 95,000 clones, 55% to 75% recorded once. Sequencing was done on a sample of pancreas tissue. Receptor source: a male donor with IPEX syndrome.

The chain employs TRBV9 and TRBJ2-2, with TRBD1 as a possible D gene (6 bases). Germline V CDR1 and CDR2: SGDLS, YYNGEE. V gave up 0 bases and J gave up 5 bases, with 11 bases separating them. The length of the CDR3 is 15 residues. For the CDR3, the DNA is TGTGCCAGCAGCGTAGACGGAAGGGGGACCGGGGAGCTGTTTTTT. Its translation: CASSVDGRGTGELFF.

The chain uses TRBV27 and TRBJ1-2, with TRBD1 as a possible D gene (5 bases). V was pared by 6 bases and J by 8 bases, with 13 bases between. The CDR3 is made up of 12 amino acids. Germline assignment: CDR1 MNHEY and CDR2 SMNVEV (reference sequence). The CDR3 loop is CASSSPRDGYTF. The CDR3 DNA is TGTGCCAGCAGCTCCCCCAGGGACGGCTACACCTTC.

The V and J genes are TRBV7-9 and TRBJ2-3; 9 nucleotides match TRBD2. V gave up 5 bases and J gave up 3 bases; unmatched junction bases: 6. CDR1 SEHNR and CDR2 FQNEAQ come from the germline V gene (reference sequence). The CDR3 is 15 amino acids. CDR3 loop: CASSTLLAGTDTQYF. CDR3 sequence (DNA): TGTGCCAGCAGCACACTCCTAGCGGGGACAGATACGCAGTATTTT.

The chain carries TRBV5-1 and TRBJ2-3; 11 positions agree with TRBD2. The CDR3 is made up of 18 amino acids. Trimming removed 0 bases from V and 2 bases from J; junction bases left unmatched: 8. The germline V gene encodes CDR1 SGHRS and CDR2 YFSETQ. The CDR3: CASSLDLAGGGVTDTQYF. As DNA, the CDR3 is TGCGCCAGCAGCTTGGATCTAGCGGGAGGTGGGGTCACAGATACGCAGTATTTT.

This rearrangement joins TRBV7-2 to TRBJ1-5, with D uncertain. Per the germline V gene, CDR1 is SGHTA and CDR2 is FQGNSA. CDR3 length: 13 amino acids. V lost 2 bases, J lost 4 bases, and 6 bases lay in between. Here the CDR3 DNA reads TGTGCCAGCAGCTTACGGATAAATCAGCCCCAGCATTTT. Encoded protein: CASSLRINQPQHF.

The chain joins TRBV9 to TRBJ2-6; D possibly corresponds to TRBD2 (6 bases). V lost 0 bases, J lost 0 bases, and 16 bases lay in between. This CDR3 has 19 residues. CDR1 is SGDLS and CDR2 is YYNGEE in the germline V gene. The CDR3 bases are TGTGCCAGCAGCGTAGTCTACGGCGGGGTCCTCTCTGGGGCCAACGTCCTGACTTTC. Translating it yields CASSVVYGGVLSGANVLTF.

The V and J genes are TRBV13 and TRBJ1-6, with TRBD1 matching 7 bases. The V gene end was trimmed by 0 bases and the J gene end by 0 bases; junction bases not matched to a gene: 5. The CDR3 contains 18 residues. The germline CDR1 and CDR2 sequences are PRHDT and FYEKMQ (reference sequence). CDR3 sequence: CASSLGLAGGSYNSPLHF. CDR3 DNA: TGTGCCAGCAGCTTAGGCCTCGCAGGGGGCTCCTATAATTCACCCCTCCACTTT.

The V and J genes are TRBV7-9 and TRBJ1-6, with 10 bases that match TRBD1. V was pared by 2 bases and J by 7 bases, with 8 bases of the junction left unmatched. CDR1 is SEHNR and CDR2 is FQNEAQ in the germline V gene (reference sequence). CDR3 size: 17 residues. This chain's CDR3 is CASSLSGDRGLNSPLHF. CDR3 bases: TGTGCCAGCAGCTTAAGTGGAGACAGGGGGCTAAATTCACCCCTCCACTTT.

The rearrangement joins TRBV7-6 to TRBJ2-2; possibly TRBD1 for D (5 bases). Germline V gene data show CDR1 as SGHVS and CDR2 as FNYEAQ. V shed 2 bases and J shed 5 bases, with 6 bases lying between them. The CDR3 has 13 residues. The CDR3 loop is CASSLPGTGELFF. The CDR3 bases are TGTGCCAGCAGCTTACCAGGGACCGGGGAGCTGTTTTTT.

This clone came up a few times. V is TRBV10-1 and J is TRBJ1-5; no clear D. The length of the CDR3 is 10 residues. Trimming removed 7 bases from V and 5 bases from J, with 3 bases in between. Germline V CDR1 and CDR2: WNHNN, SYGVQD (reference sequence). CDR3 amino acids: CASTYQPQHF. Here the CDR3 DNA reads TGCGCCAGCACATATCAGCCCCAGCATTTT.

The V gene is TRBV11-2, the J gene TRBJ2-7; TRBD1 agrees at 9 bases. This CDR3 is 14 amino acids long. CDR1 is SGHAT, CDR2 FQNNGV, per germline. After removal of 1 base from V and 6 bases from J, the junction contained 4 bases not matched to a gene. The DNA of the CDR3 is TGTGCCAGCAGCTTAGTCCGGACAGGGGTCGAGCAGTACTTC. Its translation is CASSLVRTGVEQYF.

The rearrangement joins TRBV11-3 to TRBJ2-3; 9 nucleotides agree with TRBD2. The junction had 6 bases not matched to a gene; V was cut back by 5 bases and J by 6 bases. The CDR3 runs 14 residues. Germline lookup yields CDR1 SGHNT and CDR2 YENEEA. Here the CDR3 DNA reads TGTGCCAGCAGCCCTAGCGGGACCTACGATACGCAGTATTTT. Translating it yields CASSPSGTYDTQYF.

V and J are TRBV5-1 and TRBJ1-4; no firm D call. The CDR3 length is 12 residues. V was trimmed by 5 bases and J by 7 bases, leaving 9 bases between them. The germline CDR1 and CDR2 sequences are SGHRS and YFSETQ. CDR3 in amino acids: CASRYPGEKLFF. CDR3 nucleotides: TGCGCCAGCAGATATCCGGGTGAAAAACTGTTTTTT.